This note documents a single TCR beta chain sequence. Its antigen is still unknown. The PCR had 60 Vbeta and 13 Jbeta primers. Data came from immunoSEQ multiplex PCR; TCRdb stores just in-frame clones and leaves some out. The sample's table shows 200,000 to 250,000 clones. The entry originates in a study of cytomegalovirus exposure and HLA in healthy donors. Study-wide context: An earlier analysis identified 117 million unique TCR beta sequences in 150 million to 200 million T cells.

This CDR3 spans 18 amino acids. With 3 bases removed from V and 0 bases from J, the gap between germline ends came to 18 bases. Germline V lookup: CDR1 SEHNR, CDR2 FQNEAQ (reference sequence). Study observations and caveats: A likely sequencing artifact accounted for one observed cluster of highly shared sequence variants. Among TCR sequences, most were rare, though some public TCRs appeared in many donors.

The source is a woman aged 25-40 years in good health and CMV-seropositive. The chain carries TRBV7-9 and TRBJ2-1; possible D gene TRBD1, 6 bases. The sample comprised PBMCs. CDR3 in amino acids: CASSLTEPQGLSYNEQFF. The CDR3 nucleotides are TGTGCCAGCAGCTTGACTGAGCCCCAGGGGCTCTCCTACAATGAGCAGTTCTTC.